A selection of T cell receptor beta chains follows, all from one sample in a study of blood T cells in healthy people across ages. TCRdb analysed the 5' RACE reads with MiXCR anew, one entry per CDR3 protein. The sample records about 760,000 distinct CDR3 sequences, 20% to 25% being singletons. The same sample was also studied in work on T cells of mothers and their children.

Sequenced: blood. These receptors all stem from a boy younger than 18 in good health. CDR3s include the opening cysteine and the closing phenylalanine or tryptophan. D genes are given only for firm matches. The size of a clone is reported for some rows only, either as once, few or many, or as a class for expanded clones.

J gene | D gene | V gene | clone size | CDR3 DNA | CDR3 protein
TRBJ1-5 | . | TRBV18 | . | TGTGCCAGCTCACCTTCTTCTCGGCAGCCCCAGCATTTT | CASSPSSRQPQHF
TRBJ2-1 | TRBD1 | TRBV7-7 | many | TGTGCTAGCAGCCGGGACAGGGGAAAGTACAATGAGCAGTTCTTC | CASSRDRGKYNEQFF
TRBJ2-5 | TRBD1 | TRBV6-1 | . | TGTGCCAGCAGTGCCCGGGACAGGGGGACTGAGACCCAGTACTTC | CASSARDRGTETQYF
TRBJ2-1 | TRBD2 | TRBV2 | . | TGTGCCAGCAAAGAATTAGCGGGAGGATCCTACAATGAGCAGTTCTTC | CASKELAGGSYNEQFF
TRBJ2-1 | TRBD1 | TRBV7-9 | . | TGTGCCAGCAGCACCCGGGACAGGGGTTTTCATGGAGACAATGAGCAGTTCTTC | CASSTRDRGFHGDNEQFF
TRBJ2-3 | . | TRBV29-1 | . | TGCAGCGTTGCAAGTACCTTCAGGGGAGACACAGATACGCAGTATTTT | CSVASTFRGDTDTQYF
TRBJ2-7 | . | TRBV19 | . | TGTGCCAGTAGTATCCCGGGTACCACCTACGAGCAGTACTTC | CASSIPGTTYEQYF
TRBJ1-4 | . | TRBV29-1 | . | TGCAGCGTCCATGGGGGGGTTTATAATGAAAAACTGTTTTTT | CSVHGGVYNEKLFF
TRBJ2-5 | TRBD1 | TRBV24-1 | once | TGTGCCACCAGTGATCCATCCGGGACAGGGGCCCGAGAGACCCAGTACTTC | CATSDPSGTGARETQYF
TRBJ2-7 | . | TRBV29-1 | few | TGCAGCGTTGAAGATAGGGGGAGACAGGAGGGTCCCTACGAGCAGTACTTC | CSVEDRGRQEGPYEQYF
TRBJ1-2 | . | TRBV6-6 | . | TGTGCCAGCAGTTACACCTACTTACTTGGCTACACCTTC | CASSYTYLLGYTF
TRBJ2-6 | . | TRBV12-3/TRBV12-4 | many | TGTGCCAGCAGTTTGCGGGGAGCAGGGGCCAACGTCCTGACTTTC | CASSLRGAGANVLTF
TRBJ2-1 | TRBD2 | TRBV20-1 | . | TGCAGTGCTCGGGGACTAGCGCCGAGCTCCTACAATGAGCAGTTCTTC | CSARGLAPSSYNEQFF
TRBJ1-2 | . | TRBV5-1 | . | TGCGCCAGCAGCGTGGACCGGGACCCTTCCTATGGCTACACCTTC | CASSVDRDPSYGYTF
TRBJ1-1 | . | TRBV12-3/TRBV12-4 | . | TGTGCCAGCAGTTTCCTCCGCGGGCTTGGAGGGGACACTGAAGCTTTCTTT | CASSFLRGLGGDTEAFF
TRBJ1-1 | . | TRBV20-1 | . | TGCAGTGCTAGAGACAGGTTTTACACTGAAGCTTTCTTT | CSARDRFYTEAFF
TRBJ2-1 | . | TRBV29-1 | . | TGCAGCGTTGAGGGAGGTGAGCAGTTCTTC | CSVEGGEQFF
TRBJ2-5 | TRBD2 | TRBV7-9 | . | TGTGCCAGCAGCCCCCCGCGGGGGGATAACGGAGAGACCCAGTACTTC | CASSPPRGDNGETQYF
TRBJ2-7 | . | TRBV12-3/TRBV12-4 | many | TGTGCCAGCAGCTTAGGGGTCGAGCAGTACTTC | CASSLGVEQYF
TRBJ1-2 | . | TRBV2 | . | TGTGCCAGCAGTGTCGGGAAAAACTATGGCTACACCTTC | CASSVGKNYGYTF
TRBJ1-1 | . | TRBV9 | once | TGTGCCAGGCTATTGTGGGCTCGCGGACCGAACACTGAAGCTTTCTTT | CARLLWARGPNTEAFF
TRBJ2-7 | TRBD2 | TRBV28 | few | TGTGCCAGCAGTTTGGGGACTAGCCTTACCTACGAGCAGTACTTC | CASSLGTSLTYEQYF
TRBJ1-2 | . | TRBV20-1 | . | TGCAGTGCCAAGCTGCTCGAGAACTATGGCTACACCTTC | CSAKLLENYGYTF
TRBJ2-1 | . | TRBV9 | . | TGTGCCAGCAGCGTGGTCGCAGGTCGGCAGTTCTTC | CASSVVAGRQFF
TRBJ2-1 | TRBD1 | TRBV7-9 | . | TGTGCCAGCAGCCCCTGGACAGGGACCGATGAGCAGTTCTTC | CASSPWTGTDEQFF
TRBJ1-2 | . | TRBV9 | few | TGTGCCAGCAGCGTACAGGGCTATGGCTACACCTTC | CASSVQGYGYTF
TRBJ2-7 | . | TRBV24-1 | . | TGTGCCACCAGTTTGGGCAGCTCCTACGAGCAGTACTTC | CATSLGSSYEQYF
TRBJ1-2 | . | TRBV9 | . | TGTGCCAGCAGCGTCTTGGGGGGTGGCTACACCTTC | CASSVLGGGYTF
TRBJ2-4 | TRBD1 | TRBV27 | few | TGTGCCAGTCGGGACAGGGGAAACATTCAGTACTTC | CASRDRGNIQYF
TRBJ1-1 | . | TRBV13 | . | TGTGCCAGCAGCCAAACGTACGGCGTTATCTTT | CASSQTYGVIF
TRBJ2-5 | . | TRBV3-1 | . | TGTGCCAGCAGCCAAGGGCCCGTCACTGAGACCCAGTACTTC | CASSQGPVTETQYF
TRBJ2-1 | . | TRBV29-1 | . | TGCAGCGTGGGAATTACAGGGATGAGGCTTAGGAATGAGCAGTTCTTC | CSVGITGMRLRNEQFF
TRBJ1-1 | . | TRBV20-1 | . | TGCAGTGCTAGAGGCGTCGTGGGTGGCGCTGAAGCTTTCTTT | CSARGVVGGAEAFF
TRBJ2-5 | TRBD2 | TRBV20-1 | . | TGCAGTGCTAGCGGGGGGGCCGGGAAGACCCAGTACTTC | CSASGGAGKTQYF
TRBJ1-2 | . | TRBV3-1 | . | TGTGCCAGCAGCCAATGGGGGTGGGGCTACACCTTC | CASSQWGWGYTF
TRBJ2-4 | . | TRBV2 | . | TGTGCCAGCAGTGAGCGTTTTACCAAAAACATTCAGTACTTC | CASSERFTKNIQYF
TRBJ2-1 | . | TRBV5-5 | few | TGTGCCAGCAGCCGAACGGGACTCAACAATGAGCAGTTCTTC | CASSRTGLNNEQFF
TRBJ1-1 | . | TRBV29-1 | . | TGCAGCGTCTCCGTCCCGATAGCCGGATTTGAAGCTTTCTTT | CSVSVPIAGFEAFF
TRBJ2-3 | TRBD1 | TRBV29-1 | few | TGCAGCGTTGAAGTCCAGGGACAGGGAGTTACAGATACGCAGTATTTT | CSVEVQGQGVTDTQYF
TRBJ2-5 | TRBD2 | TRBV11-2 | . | TGTGCCAGCAGCCAGGAGGGACTAACTGAGTTCTTC | CASSQEGLTEFF
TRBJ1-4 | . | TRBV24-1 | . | TGTGCCACCAGTGATTTGGAACCCCGGACTGTTAATGAAAAACTGTTTTTT | CATSDLEPRTVNEKLFF
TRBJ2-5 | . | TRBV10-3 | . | TGTGCCATCAGTGAGGGGCTAGAGATGACCCAGTACTTC | CAISEGLEMTQYF
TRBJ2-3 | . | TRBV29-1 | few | TGCAGCGTTGATAGCCTAGGCGATACGCAGTATTTT | CSVDSLGDTQYF
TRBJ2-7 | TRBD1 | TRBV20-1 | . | TGCAGTGCTAGAGGTTCCGGGGACAGTCTAACCTACGAGCAGTACTTC | CSARGSGDSLTYEQYF
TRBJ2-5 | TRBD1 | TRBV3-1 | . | TGTGCCAGCAGCCAAGTCAGACAGGGCAGCCAGACCCAGTACTTC | CASSQVRQGSQTQYF
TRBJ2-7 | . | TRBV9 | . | TGTGCCAGCAGCGTAGCCTCGGGACCCTCCTACGAGCAGTACTTC | CASSVASGPSYEQYF
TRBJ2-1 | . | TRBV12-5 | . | TGTGCTAGTGGAACGGGACCGATTAATGAGCAGTTCTTC | CASGTGPINEQFF
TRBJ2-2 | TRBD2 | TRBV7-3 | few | TGTGCCAGCAGCCGGAGCGGGAGTCGTTTCACCGGGGAGCTGTTTTTT | CASSRSGSRFTGELFF
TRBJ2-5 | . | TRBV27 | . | TGTGCCAGCAGTTTAACAGGGAGTGAGACCCAGTACTTC | CASSLTGSETQYF
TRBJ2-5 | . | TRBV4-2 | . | TGTGCCAGCAGCCTCAAACTCGGCTATCAAGAGACCCAGTACTTC | CASSLKLGYQETQYF
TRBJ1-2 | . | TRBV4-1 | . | TGCGCCAGCAGCCAATCCCTCTATGGCTACACCTTC | CASSQSLYGYTF
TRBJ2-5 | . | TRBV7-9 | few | TGTGCCAGCAGCTTTCCAGGGGAGGTGGAGACCCAGTACTTC | CASSFPGEVETQYF